A single sample gave rise to the 23 T cell receptor beta chains below, sequenced in a study of patients and donors after allogeneic stem cell transplantation. TCRdb re-called the RT-PCR reads with MiXCR, one entry per CDR3 protein. The data contain about a million distinct CDR3 sequences, roughly 18% of them singletons. Sequenced material: blood, either unsorted or a sorted T cell fraction (not recorded which). These receptors all come from a human donor who was either an allogeneic HSCT recipient or a stem cell or donor lymphocyte infusion donor (not recorded which). It is not recorded whose cells these are; they may come from a transplant donor.

This clonotype has more than one count but fewer than ten. In DNA, the CDR3 is TGTGCCAGCAGCTTCGGACTAGCGGGAGGGAAGGATGAGCAGTTCTTC. Translating it yields CASSFGLAGGKDEQFF. V gene TRBV7-7 combines with J gene TRBJ2-1, with 15 bases that match TRBD2. The CDR3 is made up of 16 amino acids. Per germline, CDR1 SSHAT and CDR2 FNYEAQ (reference sequence). With 3 bases clipped from V and 8 bases from J, the junction kept 5 bases outside the gene matches.

The chain has TRBV9 and TRBJ2-1, with D tentatively TRBD1 (5 bases). There are 15 residues in the CDR3. V lost 0 bases to trimming and J lost 6 bases, with 13 bases between them. Germline-derived CDR1 and CDR2 are SGDLS and YYNGEE. CDR3 sequence reads: CASSVEVGQGNEQFF. CDR3 in DNA: TGTGCCAGCAGCGTAGAAGTGGGTCAGGGCAATGAGCAGTTCTTC.

This clonotype has ten or more counts. The V gene is TRBV10-3, the J gene TRBJ1-2; 7 nucleotides line up with TRBD1. Trimming took 7 bases from V and 2 from J; bases not matched to a gene: 7. The CDR3 spans 14 residues. The germline CDR1 and CDR2 sequences are ENHRY and SYGVKD. Here the CDR3 reads CAITPQDRNYGYTF. DNA for the CDR3: TGTGCCATCACCCCCCAGGACAGGAACTATGGCTACACCTTC.

This sequence joins TRBV7-7 and TRBJ2-2, with TRBD1 matching 9 bases. V lost 4 bases to trimming and J lost 9 bases; unmatched junction nucleotides: 9. CDR1 is SSHAT, CDR2 FNYEAQ, per germline (reference sequence). This CDR3 is 15 amino acids long. The CDR3, as DNA: TGTGCCAGCAGCTACAGTCCGGACAGGGGCAGGGAGCTGTTTTTT. Its protein product is CASSYSPDRGRELFF.

This clonotype turned up a few times. The chain combines TRBV6-1 with TRBJ1-2, with D possibly being TRBD1 (5 bases). The CDR3 extends over 15 amino acids. The germline gives CDR1 MNHNS, CDR2 SASEGT. V gave up 6 bases and J gave up 0 bases, with 14 bases separating them. Here the CDR3 reads CASRAGPDSNYGYTF. DNA for the CDR3: TGTGCCAGCAGAGCGGGACCGGACTCTAACTATGGCTACACCTTC.

The chain has TRBV15 and TRBJ1-2, with 12 bases lining up with TRBD1. V gave up 1 base and J gave up 7 bases; unmatched junction bases: 1. The CDR3 runs 14 residues. The germline V gene has CDR1 LNHNV and CDR2 YYDKDF (reference sequence). The CDR3 DNA is TGTGCCACCAGCAGAGGGGACAGGGGGCTTGGCTACACCTTC. Translating gives CATSRGDRGLGYTF.

This clonotype came up a few times. This chain joins TRBV7-2 and TRBJ2-3; 9 nucleotides agree with TRBD2. The CDR3 runs to 17 residues. Germline CDR1 is SGHTA and CDR2 is FQGNSA. J was trimmed by 2 bases and V by 5 bases; bases with no gene match: 11. In DNA form, the CDR3 reads TGTGCCAGCAGCCGATACTTGCTAGCGGGGAACACAGATACGCAGTATTTT. Translating gives CASSRYLLAGNTDTQYF.

The V and J genes are TRBV24-1 and TRBJ2-3; the D is unclear. This CDR3 contains 15 residues. Trimming cost V 3 bases and J 6 bases, with 15 bases left between them. Germline V gives CDR1 KGHDR, CDR2 SFDVKD. CDR3 sequence: CATSDPRPDGDTQYF. The CDR3 DNA reads as TGTGCCACCAGTGATCCCCGCCCGGATGGGGATACGCAGTATTTT.

There are a few counts of this clonotype. The chain carries TRBV7-3 and TRBJ2-1; tentatively, D is TRBD1 or TRBD2 (5 bases each). Germline lookup yields CDR1 SGHTA and CDR2 FQGTGA. The V end was cut by 6 bases, the J end by 6 bases, with 18 bases between. The CDR3 is 15 amino acids. The CDR3 bases are TGTGCCAGCAGTTTTATGGGGGAGTGGGGCAATGAGCAGTTCTTC. Translated: CASSFMGEWGNEQFF.

This clonotype was counted only a few times. The chain is built from TRBV6-1 and TRBJ2-7, with 7 bases identical to TRBD2. Germline V lookup: CDR1 MNHNS, CDR2 SASEGT. With V trimmed by 2 bases and J by 4 bases, 8 bases remained unmatched. CDR3 length: 15 residues. CDR3 in amino acids: CASSESASGTYEQYF. The CDR3 region has the DNA TGTGCCAGCAGTGAAAGTGCTAGCGGAACATACGAGCAGTACTTC.

The sample holds a few counts of this clonotype. The chain combines TRBV6-5 with TRBJ1-4, with D perhaps matching TRBD1 (6 bases). The CDR3 sequence is 17 residues long. V dropped 1 base and J dropped 2 bases, with 14 bases sitting between them. CDR1 is MNHEY, CDR2 SVGAGI, per germline. DNA for the CDR3: TGTGCCAGCAGTTACTTTATGGGCAGGGGCACTAATGAAAAACTGTTTTTT. This translates into CASSYFMGRGTNEKLFF.

This clonotype was observed at least ten times. V gene TRBV29-1 combines with J gene TRBJ2-5; the match to TRBD1 covers 8 bases. CDR3 size: 12 residues. Per germline, CDR1 SQVTM and CDR2 ANQGSEA. With V trimmed by 6 bases and J by 3 bases, 3 bases remained unmatched. CDR3 in DNA: TGCAGCGTCGGACAGGGAAAAGAGACCCAGTACTTC. Protein product: CSVGQGKETQYF.

This clonotype has more than one count but fewer than ten. The CDR3 nucleotides read TGTGCCAGCAGCTTAGAGGGACAGAATTCACCCCTCCACTTT. Translated: CASSLEGQNSPLHF. This chain joins TRBV7-2 and TRBJ1-6, with 7 bases identical to TRBD1. Germline CDR1 SGHTA, CDR2 FQGNSA. The CDR3 runs 14 residues. The trim removed 1 base at V and 7 bases at J, leaving 1 base unmatched.

This clonotype was counted a few times. The rearrangement links TRBV12-3 or TRBV12-4 to TRBJ2-7; tentative D call: TRBD2 (6 bases). The CDR3 consists of 15 residues. With 2 bases removed from V and 3 bases from J, the gap between germline ends came to 14 bases. CDR3 in DNA: TGTGCCAGCAGTTTATGGGGCAGGGACTTCTACGAGCAGTACTTC. Protein: CASSLWGRDFYEQYF.

This rearrangement joins TRBV12-3 or TRBV12-4 to TRBJ2-5, with 8 bases lining up with TRBD2. CDR3 size: 12 residues. The V segment lost 4 bases and the J segment 13 bases; nucleotides outside the gene matches: 8. Here the CDR3 DNA reads TGTGCCAGCAGTTGGGGCGGGGGGCCTCGGTACTTC. Amino acid sequence: CASSWGGGPRYF.

The chain uses TRBV20-1 and TRBJ1-5, with 7 bases matching TRBD1. The germline CDR1 and CDR2 sequences are DFQATT and SNEGSKA (reference sequence). The V segment lost 6 bases and the J segment 6 bases; nucleotides outside the gene matches: 11. The CDR3 runs 14 residues. The CDR3 is CSARRDSLLQPQHF. The CDR3 coding sequence is TGCAGTGCCAGACGGGACAGCCTCCTTCAGCCCCAGCATTTT.

This clonotype was observed many times. This chain uses TRBV12-3 or TRBV12-4 with TRBJ2-1; 11 nucleotides align to TRBD2. CDR3 size: 17 residues. V was clipped by 6 bases and J by 0 bases; unmatched bases: 7. DNA of the CDR3: TGTGCCAGCAGCCCCCTTAGCGGGAGGGTCTCCTACAATGAGCAGTTCTTC. Encoded protein: CASSPLSGRVSYNEQFF.

This clonotype was detected a few times. The V call is TRBV6-1, the J call TRBJ1-3; D might be TRBD1 (5 bases). V lost 6 bases, J lost 4 bases, and 16 bases lay in between. Germline V gene sequence: CDR1 MNHNS, CDR2 SASEGT. This CDR3 has 15 residues. The CDR3 region is CASRQGRGSGNTIYF. The CDR3 DNA follows: TGTGCCAGCAGACAAGGGAGGGGTTCAGGAAACACCATATATTTT.

This clonotype was picked up a small number of times. V gene TRBV12-3 or TRBV12-4 combines with J gene TRBJ1-2; TRBD1 matches 11 bases. V lost 1 base, J lost 1 base, and 5 bases stayed unmatched. There are 17 residues in the CDR3. Written as DNA, the CDR3 is TGTGCCAGCAGTTTAGGGGACAGGGGGACGATTAACTATGGCTACACCTTC. Its translation is CASSLGDRGTINYGYTF.

The rearrangement links TRBV11-2 to TRBJ2-3; D uncertain. Trimming left V 8 bases short and J 8 bases short, with 20 bases between. The germline gives CDR1 SGHAT, CDR2 FQNNGV. This CDR3 is 14 amino acids long. CDR3 loop: CASCQGVSRVTQYF. The CDR3 DNA is TGTGCCAGCTGTCAAGGAGTTAGTAGAGTTACGCAGTATTTT.

In its sample, this clonotype was seen a few times. The J gene is TRBJ2-7, the V gene TRBV12-3 or TRBV12-4; 8 bases are a match to TRBD2. V shed 5 bases and J 6 bases; nucleotides not matched to a gene: 12. The CDR3 totals 15 residues. This chain's CDR3 is CASSGASRGVSEQYF. CDR3 DNA: TGTGCCAGCAGTGGGGCTTCGCGGGGGGTGAGCGAGCAGTACTTC.

This clonotype was observed a handful of times. V usage is TRBV7-2 and J usage is TRBJ1-2, with D uncertain. The germline V gene has CDR1 SGHTA and CDR2 FQGNSA. This CDR3 has 15 residues. Trimming shortened V by 1 base and J by 4 bases, and 13 bases separated the two germline ends. The chain's CDR3 is CASSLVPGSGYGYTF. The CDR3 bases are TGTGCCAGCAGCTTAGTACCAGGTTCGGGCTATGGCTACACCTTC. The full variable domain, completed using reference TRBV7-2 and TRBJ1-2, is GAGVSQSPSNKVTEKGKDVELRCDPISGHTALYWYRQSLGQGLEFLIYFQGNSAPDKSGLPSDRFSAERTGGSVSTLTIQRTQQEDSAVYLCASSLVPGSGYGYTFGSGTRLTVV.

CDR3 sequence reads: CASSLWRGDLGNQPQHF. DNA for the CDR3: TGTGCCAGCAGCTTATGGAGGGGGGATTTAGGCAATCAGCCCCAGCATTTT. The chain is built from TRBV7-9 and TRBJ1-5, with D perhaps matching TRBD1 (6 bases). CDR1 and CDR2 (germline): SEHNR, FQNEAQ (reference sequence). The CDR3 runs to 17 residues. Trimming cost V 2 bases and J 2 bases, with 16 bases left between them.